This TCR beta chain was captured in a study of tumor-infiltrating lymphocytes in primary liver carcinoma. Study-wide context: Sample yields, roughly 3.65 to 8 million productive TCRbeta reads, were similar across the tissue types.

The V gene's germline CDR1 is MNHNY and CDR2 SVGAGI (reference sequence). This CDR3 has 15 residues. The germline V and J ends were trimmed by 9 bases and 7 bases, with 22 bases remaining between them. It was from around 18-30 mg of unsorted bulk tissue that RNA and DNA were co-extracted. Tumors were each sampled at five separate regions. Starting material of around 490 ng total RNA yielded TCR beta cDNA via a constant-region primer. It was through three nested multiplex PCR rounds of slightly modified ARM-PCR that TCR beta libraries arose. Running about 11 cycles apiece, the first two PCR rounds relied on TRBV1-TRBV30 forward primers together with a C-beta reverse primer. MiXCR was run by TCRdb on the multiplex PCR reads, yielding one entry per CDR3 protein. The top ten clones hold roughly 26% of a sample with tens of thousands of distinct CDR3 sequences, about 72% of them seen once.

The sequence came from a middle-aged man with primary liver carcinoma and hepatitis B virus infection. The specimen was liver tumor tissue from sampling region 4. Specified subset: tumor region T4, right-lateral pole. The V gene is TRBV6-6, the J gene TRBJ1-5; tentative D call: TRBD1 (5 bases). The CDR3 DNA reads TGTGCCAGTACCGCGCAGACATGGGGCGGGCAGCCCCAGCATTTT. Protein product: CASTAQTWGGQPQHF.